This entry describes one TCR beta chain. The antigen is unknown. This sample is part of a study of graft-versus-host responses after intestinal transplantation. Notes on the study in general: GvH clones occurred in recipient marrow; some first appeared in ileum or blood.

The table came from immunoSEQ multiplex PCR; TCRdb's copy has only in-frame clones and leaves some out. This table has 95,000 to 150,000 clones, about 93% appearing once. CDR3 length: 18 residues. The input for sequencing was unstimulated CD4+ T cells sorted from spleen or lymph node cells, taken before intestinal transplant. The chain employs TRBV1 and TRBJ1-1; the table names TRBD1, a call not compared with the DNA. TRBV1 is deemed a pseudogene. This TCR was sampled from a human donor who received an intestinal transplant. The CDR3 coding sequence is TGCACCAGCAGCCGAATAAACAGGGCTTTTCCGATGGGTACTGAAGCTTTCTTT. Protein sequence: CTSSRINRAFPMGTEAFF.